The 19 T cell receptor beta chains listed next were all sequenced from one sample in a study of blood T cells in healthy people across ages. Sample-barcoded 5' priming and a J-beta primer mix drove a second PCR of roughly 7 to 11 cycles. TCRdb re-analysed the 5' RACE reads in MiXCR, keeping a single row per CDR3 protein. The table includes approximately 850,000 distinct CDR3 sequences, nearly 60% detected once. Sequencing was done on a sample of blood. All receptors come from a man aged 25-45 years in good health.

V and J are TRBV6-5 and TRBJ1-2, with TRBD1 identical over 8 bases. Per germline, CDR1 MNHEY and CDR2 SVGAGI. After removal of 0 bases from V and 6 bases from J, the junction contained 9 bases not matched to a gene. The CDR3 length is 16 residues. CDR3 DNA sequence: TGTGCCAGCAGTTACTCTAGCAGGGGGCAGCTGCATGGCTACACCTTC. It yields the protein CASSYSSRGQLHGYTF.

In this sample, this clonotype turned up a few times. The J gene is TRBJ2-7, the V gene TRBV5-6, with 9 bases that match TRBD1. Per the germline V gene, CDR1 is SGHDT and CDR2 is YYEEEE. CDR3 length: 15 residues. J was trimmed by 0 bases and V by 4 bases; bases with no gene match: 5. The CDR3 bases are TGTGCCAGCAGCAGCCCGACAGGGGGCTCCTACGAGCAGTACTTC. It specifies CASSSPTGGSYEQYF.

The rearrangement joins TRBV7-9 to TRBJ2-1; a weak D match, TRBD2 (6 bases). V was shortened by 5 bases and J by 2 bases, with 13 bases between the two germline ends. Germline CDR1 reads SEHNR; CDR2 reads FQNEAQ (reference sequence). This CDR3 spans 15 amino acids. The CDR3 coding sequence is TGTGCCAGCAGCCCAGGGACTTTGACCTACAATGAGCAGTTCTTC. This codes for CASSPGTLTYNEQFF.

The chain combines TRBV7-2 with TRBJ2-5; unclear D gene. Trimming left V 1 base short and J 3 bases short, with 9 bases between. Germline V CDR1 and CDR2: SGHTA, FQGNSA. CDR3 size: 14 residues. CDR3 bases: TGTGCCAGCAGCTTAGTGGCAGTGGAAGAGACCCAGTACTTC. Its protein product is CASSLVAVEETQYF.

The rearrangement joins TRBV4-1 to TRBJ2-3, with D unresolved. Trimming cost V 1 base and J 4 bases, with 9 bases left between them. Germline V CDR1 and CDR2: MGHRA, YSYEKL. This CDR3 comprises 14 residues. DNA of the CDR3: TGCGCCAGCAGCCAAGCGCGCAGTTCAGATACGCAGTATTTT. This gives the protein CASSQARSSDTQYF.

This rearrangement joins TRBV6-2 or TRBV6-3 to TRBJ2-7; tentatively, D is TRBD1 or TRBD2 (5 bases each). CDR3 length: 17 residues. V gave up 6 bases and J gave up 0 bases, with 21 bases separating them. Germline loops: CDR1 MNHEY, CDR2 SVGEGT. The CDR3 DNA follows: TGTGCCAGCAGCCCCTTGGGGGTAGCGAGGAGCTCCTACGAGCAGTACTTC. Its translation: CASSPLGVARSSYEQYF.

The rearrangement uses TRBV12-5 and TRBJ2-7; TRBD2 aligns across 11 bases. The J call may not be correct, given that the DNA end is closer to TRBJ2-5. CDR1 and CDR2 (germline): LGHNT, FRNRAP. CDR3 size: 16 residues. DNA for the CDR3: TGTGCTAGTGGTGCCCAATATAGCGGGGGGGCCCAGACCCAGTACTTC. Amino acid sequence: CASGAQYSGGAQTQYF.

Many counts were recorded for this clonotype. The chain combines TRBV29-1 with TRBJ2-1; D remains ambiguous. In germline, CDR1 is SQVTM, CDR2 ANQGSEA. The ends were cut back, 3 bases at V and 8 bases at J, with 11 bases in the middle. The CDR3 totals 12 residues. The CDR3 nucleotides read TGCAGCGTTGAGCTAGTTATCGATGAGCAGTTCTTC. This encodes CSVELVIDEQFF.

This chain joins TRBV7-2 and TRBJ2-1, with TRBD1 as a possible D gene (6 bases). CDR3 length equals 15 residues. Germline CDR1 and CDR2: SGHTA and FQGNSA. V lost 0 bases and J lost 7, with 13 bases in between. CDR3 in DNA: TGTGCCAGCAGCTTAGCAGTGGGGGCGGGTAATGAGCAGTTCTTC. Amino acids: CASSLAVGAGNEQFF.

A few counts support this clonotype. The rearrangement uses TRBV6-6 and TRBJ1-6; 10 bases line up with TRBD1. V lost 9 bases and J lost 5; bases outside the gene matches: 13. This CDR3 is built from 17 residues. Per germline, CDR1 MNHNY and CDR2 SVGAGI (reference sequence). The CDR3 region is CASTKTDRGEDNSPLHF. The CDR3 nucleotides are TGTGCCAGTACCAAAACGGACAGGGGGGAGGATAATTCACCCCTCCACTTT.

The rearrangement links TRBV20-1 to TRBJ2-3; D gene ambiguous. The CDR3 has 11 residues. CDR1 DFQATT and CDR2 SNEGSKA come from the germline V gene (reference sequence). The V end lost 4 bases, the J end lost 5 bases, and 7 bases lay between the germline ends. CDR3 region: CSATVVDTQYF. As DNA, the CDR3 is TGCAGTGCTACGGTGGTAGATACGCAGTATTTT.

The V call is TRBV9, the J call TRBJ2-2, with a possible D match to TRBD2 (6 bases). V dropped 0 bases and J dropped 3 bases, with 15 bases sitting between them. The germline V gene encodes CDR1 SGDLS and CDR2 YYNGEE. The CDR3 loop spans 17 amino acids. The CDR3 DNA follows: TGTGCCAGCAGCGTAGGAGGAGGGCCATTGGACACCGGGGAGCTGTTTTTT. Its protein product is CASSVGGGPLDTGELFF.

This chain links TRBV27 with TRBJ2-7; perhaps TRBD1 as D (5 bases). The germline CDR1 and CDR2 sequences are MNHEY and SMNVEV (reference sequence). Deletions cut 3 bases from V and 4 bases from J, with 13 bases between. This CDR3 is 14 amino acids long. The CDR3 region has the DNA TGTGCCAGCAGTTTTACCCAGGGCCCATACGAGCAGTACTTC. Amino acid sequence: CASSFTQGPYEQYF.

The chain recombines TRBV12-3 or TRBV12-4 with TRBJ1-2, with D tentatively TRBD1 (5 bases). The CDR3 is 14 amino acids. Trimming pared 6 bases from V and 6 bases from J, leaving 17 bases between. CDR3 sequence reads: CASSSHGGDDGYTF. DNA for the CDR3: TGTGCCAGCAGCTCACACGGGGGGGATGATGGCTACACCTTC.

This clonotype has more than one count but fewer than ten. The V gene is TRBV6-6, the J gene TRBJ2-1; TRBD1 aligns across 11 bases. Germline V gene data show CDR1 as MNHNY and CDR2 as SVGAGI (reference sequence). The junction had 1 base not matched to a gene; V was cut back by 5 bases and J by 7 bases. This CDR3 has 13 residues. In nucleotides, the CDR3 is TGTGCCAGCAGTGGGGACAGGGGGAATGAGCAGTTCTTC. It is translated as CASSGDRGNEQFF.

This clonotype was observed a handful of times. The chain links TRBV21-1 to TRBJ2-5; the table's D call, TRBD1, has no DNA check behind it. The DNA matches TRBJ2-7 better at its end, which makes the J call doubtful. TRBV21-1 is tagged as a pseudogene. The CDR3 consists of 16 residues. The CDR3 nucleotides read TGTGCCAGCAGCAAGCACCAGGGGGTTCGGTCCTACGAGCAGTACTTC. It codes for CASSKHQGVRSYEQYF.

V gene TRBV4-2 combines with J gene TRBJ2-7; TRBD1 or TRBD2 may be the D gene (5 bases each). V dropped 0 bases and J dropped 3 bases, with 9 bases sitting between them. The germline gives CDR1 LGHNA, CDR2 YNFKEQ. The CDR3 is made up of 14 amino acids. CDR3 region: CASSQDEGRYEQYF. The CDR3 bases are TGTGCCAGCAGCCAAGACGAGGGGCGCTACGAGCAGTACTTC.

CDR3 bases: TGTGCCAGCAGTGACAGTCAAGAGACCCAGTTCTTC. Translating it yields CASSDSQETQFF. V and J are TRBV6-2 or TRBV6-3 and TRBJ2-5; maybe TRBD1 (5 bases). The J call may be in error: the DNA end matches TRBJ2-1 better. From germline, CDR1 is MNHEY and CDR2 SVGEGT. The CDR3 totals 12 residues.

The V gene is TRBV29-1, the J gene TRBJ2-5, with 7 bases identical to TRBD2. The assigned J gene may be wrong: the sequence end matches TRBJ2-1 better. This CDR3 is built from 14 residues. CDR1 is SQVTM and CDR2 is ANQGSEA in the germline V gene. The CDR3 here is CSVGTSGRQETQFF. The CDR3, as DNA: TGCAGCGTTGGGACATCCGGGAGGCAAGAGACCCAGTTCTTC.